This paragraph covers one T cell receptor beta chain sequence. What it binds is not known. cDNA synthesis used the whole RNA isolate, giving expressed TCRB sequences. Regulatory, naive and central memory T cell samples averaged approximately 3.4 million reads. Clones were sequenced by immunoSEQ multiplex PCR, and TCRdb holds only the in-frame ones, with some missing. The sample has 680,000 or so clones, about an eighth seen once. Trimming removed 0 bases at V and 6 bases at J, with 13 bases between. This CDR3 is built from 16 residues. Germline assignment: CDR1 SGHRS and CDR2 YFSETQ. These data belong to a study of beta chain features in type 1 diabetes. Study-wide results and limits: Type 1 diabetes patients had fewer VDJ junction insertions and more deletions. Across all four CD4+ subsets, people with type 1 diabetes showed modestly shorter TCRB CDR3s.

The V call is TRBV5-1, the J call TRBJ1-6; D not certain. The clonotype originates from a man aged 18 to 29 with type 1 diabetes. Sample: naive CD4+ T cells from blood. CDR3 sequence (DNA): TGCGCCAGCAGCTTGGAACCAGTTGAGGCTAATTCACCCCTCCACTTT. Residues: CASSLEPVEANSPLHF.